The clone carrying this TCR beta chain has only a few counts. Its target is not known. This CDR3 has 15 residues. Germline lookup yields CDR1 SGHAT and CDR2 FQNNGV. The V segment lost 5 bases and the J segment 2 bases; nucleotides outside the gene matches: 4. The sample is drawn from a study of CD8 T cells in ankylosing spondylitis. A single record per CDR3 protein comes from TCRdb applying MiXCR to the 5' RACE reads. The sample includes more than 650,000 distinct CDR3 sequences, 12% of them seen just once. Findings and caveats of the study: There was a TCR beta motif, made of several highly homologous variants, that appeared characteristic of ankylosing spondylitis blood. In the blood and synovial fluid of reactive arthritis, some motif variants had been previously reported. Clones linked with disease were CD8+ and fairly uncommon in the peripheral blood. Disease-linked clones reportedly concentrated significantly in matched ankylosing spondylitis synovial fluid.

Input material: blood, either unsorted or a sorted T cell fraction (not recorded which). This sequence joins TRBV11-2 and TRBJ2-1, with 9 bases fitting TRBD2. This TCR was recovered from a male donor with ankylosing spondylitis. The CDR3 sequence: CASSGSGSTYNEQFF. CDR3 bases: TGTGCCAGCAGCGGTAGCGGGAGTACCTACAATGAGCAGTTCTTC.